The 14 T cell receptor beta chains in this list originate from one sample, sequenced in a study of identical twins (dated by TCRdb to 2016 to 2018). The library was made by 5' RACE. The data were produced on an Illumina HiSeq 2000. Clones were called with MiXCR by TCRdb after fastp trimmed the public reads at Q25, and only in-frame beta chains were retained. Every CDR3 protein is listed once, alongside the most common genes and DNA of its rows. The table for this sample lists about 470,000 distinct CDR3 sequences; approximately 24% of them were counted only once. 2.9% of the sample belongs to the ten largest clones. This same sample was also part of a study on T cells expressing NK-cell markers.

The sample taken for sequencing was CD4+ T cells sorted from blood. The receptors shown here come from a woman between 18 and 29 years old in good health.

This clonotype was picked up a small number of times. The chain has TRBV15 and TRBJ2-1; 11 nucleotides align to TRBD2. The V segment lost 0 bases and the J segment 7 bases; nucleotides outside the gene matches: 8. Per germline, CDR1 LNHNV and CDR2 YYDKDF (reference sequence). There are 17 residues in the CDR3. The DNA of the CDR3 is TGTGCCACCAGCAGAGAGCTAGCGGGAGGATTAGGTAATGAGCAGTTCTTC. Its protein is CATSRELAGGLGNEQFF.

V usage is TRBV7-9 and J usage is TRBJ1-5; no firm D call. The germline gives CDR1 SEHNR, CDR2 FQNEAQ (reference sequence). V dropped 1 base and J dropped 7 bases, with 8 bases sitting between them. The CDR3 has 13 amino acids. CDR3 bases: TGTGCCAGCAGCTTAGATGCGGGGCAGCCCCAGCATTTT. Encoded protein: CASSLDAGQPQHF.

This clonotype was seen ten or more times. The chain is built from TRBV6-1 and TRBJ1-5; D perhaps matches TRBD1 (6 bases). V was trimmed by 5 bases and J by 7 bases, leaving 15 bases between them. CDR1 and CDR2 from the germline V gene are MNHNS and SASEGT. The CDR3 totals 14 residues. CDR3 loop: CASSLRGPTQPQHF. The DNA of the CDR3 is TGTGCCAGCAGTCTCAGGGGCCCGACCCAGCCCCAGCATTTT.

CDR3 in amino acids: CASSQEPGPTYGYTF. The CDR3 DNA reads as TGCGCCAGCAGCCAAGAACCGGGACCTACCTATGGCTACACCTTC. The rearrangement links TRBV4-3 to TRBJ1-2; maybe TRBD1 (5 bases). Germline V gene data show CDR1 as LGHNA and CDR2 as YSLEER. The CDR3 sequence is 15 residues long. V was shortened by 0 bases and J by 4 bases, with 12 bases between the two germline ends.

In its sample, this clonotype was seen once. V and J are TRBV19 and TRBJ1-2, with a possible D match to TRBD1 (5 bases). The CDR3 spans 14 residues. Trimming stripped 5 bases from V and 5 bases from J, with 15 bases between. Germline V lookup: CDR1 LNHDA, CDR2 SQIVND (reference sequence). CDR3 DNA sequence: TGTGCCAGTAGTTTGGACACCTTGGATTATGGCTACACCTTC. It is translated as CASSLDTLDYGYTF.

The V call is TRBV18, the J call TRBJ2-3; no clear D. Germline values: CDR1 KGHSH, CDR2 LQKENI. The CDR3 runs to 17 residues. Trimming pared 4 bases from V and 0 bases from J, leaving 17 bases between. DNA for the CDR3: TGTGCCAGCTCACTTCTCGCCCCGGCTACTAGCACAGATACGCAGTATTTT. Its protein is CASSLLAPATSTDTQYF.

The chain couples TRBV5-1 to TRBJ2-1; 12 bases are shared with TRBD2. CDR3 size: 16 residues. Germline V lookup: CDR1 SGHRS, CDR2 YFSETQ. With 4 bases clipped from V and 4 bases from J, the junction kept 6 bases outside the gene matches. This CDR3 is CASSPRLAGEYNEQFF. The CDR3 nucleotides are TGCGCCAGCAGCCCTCGACTAGCGGGGGAGTACAATGAGCAGTTCTTC.

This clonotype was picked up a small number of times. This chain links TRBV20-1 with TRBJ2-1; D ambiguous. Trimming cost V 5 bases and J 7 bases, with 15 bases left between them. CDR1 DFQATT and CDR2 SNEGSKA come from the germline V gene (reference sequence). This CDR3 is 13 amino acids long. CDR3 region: CSAPAAGNNEQFF. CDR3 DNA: TGCAGTGCTCCGGCGGCCGGCAATAATGAGCAGTTCTTC.

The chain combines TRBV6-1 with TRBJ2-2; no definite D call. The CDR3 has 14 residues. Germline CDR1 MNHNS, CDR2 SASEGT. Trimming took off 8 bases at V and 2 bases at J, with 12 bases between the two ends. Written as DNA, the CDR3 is TGTGCCAGCGGGCTCAGAGCAAACACCGGGGAGCTGTTTTTT. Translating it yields CASGLRANTGELFF.

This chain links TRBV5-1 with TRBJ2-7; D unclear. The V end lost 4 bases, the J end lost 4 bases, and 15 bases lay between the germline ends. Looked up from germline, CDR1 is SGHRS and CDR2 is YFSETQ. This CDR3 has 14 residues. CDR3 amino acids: CASSVTGYEYEQYF. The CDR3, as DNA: TGCGCCAGCAGCGTGACGGGTTATGAGTACGAGCAGTACTTC. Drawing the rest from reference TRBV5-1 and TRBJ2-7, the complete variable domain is KAGVTQTPRYLIKTRGQQVTLSCSPISGHRSVSWYQQTPGQGLQFLFEYFSETQRNKGNFPGRFSGRQFSNSRSEMNVSTLELGDSALYLCASSVTGYEYEQYFGPGTRLTVT.

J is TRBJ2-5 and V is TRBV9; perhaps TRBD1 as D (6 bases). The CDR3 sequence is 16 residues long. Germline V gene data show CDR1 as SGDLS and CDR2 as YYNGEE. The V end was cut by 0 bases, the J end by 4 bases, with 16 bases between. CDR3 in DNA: TGTGCCAGCAGCGTAGCTTCTTGGACAGATCGAGAGACCCAGTACTTC. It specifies CASSVASWTDRETQYF.

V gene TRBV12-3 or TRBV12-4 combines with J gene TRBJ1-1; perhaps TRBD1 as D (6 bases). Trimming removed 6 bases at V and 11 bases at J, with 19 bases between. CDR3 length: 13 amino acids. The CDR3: CASRSSGHLRAFF. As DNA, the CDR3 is TGTGCCAGCAGATCCTCGGGACACCTACGGGCTTTCTTT.

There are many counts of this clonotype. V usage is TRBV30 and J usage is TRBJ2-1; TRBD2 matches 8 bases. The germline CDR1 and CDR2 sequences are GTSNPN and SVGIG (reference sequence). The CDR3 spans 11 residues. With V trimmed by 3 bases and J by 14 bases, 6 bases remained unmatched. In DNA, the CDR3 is TGTGCCTGGAGATTGAGCGGGAGCGAGTTCTTC. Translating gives CAWRLSGSEFF.

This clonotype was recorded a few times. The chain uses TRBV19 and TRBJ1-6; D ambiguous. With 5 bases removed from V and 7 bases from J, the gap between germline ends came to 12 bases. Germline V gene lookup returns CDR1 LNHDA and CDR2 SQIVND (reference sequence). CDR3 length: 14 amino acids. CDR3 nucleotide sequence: TGTGCCAGTAGTGGCGGACGGCAAAATTCACCCCTCCACTTT. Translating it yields CASSGGRQNSPLHF.